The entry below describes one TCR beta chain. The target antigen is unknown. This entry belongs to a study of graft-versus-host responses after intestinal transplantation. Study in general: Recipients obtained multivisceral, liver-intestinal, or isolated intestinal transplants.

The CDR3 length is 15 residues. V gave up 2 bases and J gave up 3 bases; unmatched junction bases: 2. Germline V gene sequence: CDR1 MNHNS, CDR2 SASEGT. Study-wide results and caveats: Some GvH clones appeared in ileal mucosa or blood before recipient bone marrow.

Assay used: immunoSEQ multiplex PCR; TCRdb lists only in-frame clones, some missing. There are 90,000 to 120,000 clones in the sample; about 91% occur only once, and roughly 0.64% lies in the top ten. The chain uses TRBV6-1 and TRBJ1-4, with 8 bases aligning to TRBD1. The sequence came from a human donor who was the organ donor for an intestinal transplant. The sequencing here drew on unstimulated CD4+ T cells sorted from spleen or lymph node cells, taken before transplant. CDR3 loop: CASSEWGQANEKLFF. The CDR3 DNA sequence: TGTGCCAGCAGTGAATGGGGACAGGCTAATGAAAAACTGTTTTTT.